This T cell receptor beta chain emerged from a study of CD8+ T cells in alopecia areata. Study-level information: The percentage of affected scalp area served as the score of severity for treated patients.

Treatment described: oral pan-JAK inhibitor, 5-10 mg twice daily. This clone was picked up a small number of times. The antigen is undetermined. As the sequencing template, cDNA was produced by extracting RNA and reverse transcribing it. Assay used: immunoSEQ multiplex PCR; TCRdb lists only in-frame clones, some missing. This repertoire shows fewer than 250,000 clones, roughly 40% found once; its top ten account for approximately 2.4%. Overall study findings and caveats: Between patients, shared TCR sequences were less clear than in mice. This was possibly due in part to HLA diversity in the patient population. Persistence in scalp and blood during tofacitinib was observed for many expanded lesional clones.

The V gene lost 6 bases and the J gene lost 0 bases, with 13 bases spanning the gap. This CDR3 has 14 amino acids. From germline, CDR1 is SGHDT and CDR2 YYEEEE. Source: CD4+ T cells sorted from blood, taken at approximately week 37, from a patient treated with tofacitinib. The chain uses TRBV5-6 and TRBJ2-7; D is unresolved. The sequence came from a human donor with alopecia areata. For the CDR3, the DNA is TGTGCCAGCACCAGGACCCCCAGCTCCTACGAGCAGTACTTC. It translates to CASTRTPSSYEQYF.